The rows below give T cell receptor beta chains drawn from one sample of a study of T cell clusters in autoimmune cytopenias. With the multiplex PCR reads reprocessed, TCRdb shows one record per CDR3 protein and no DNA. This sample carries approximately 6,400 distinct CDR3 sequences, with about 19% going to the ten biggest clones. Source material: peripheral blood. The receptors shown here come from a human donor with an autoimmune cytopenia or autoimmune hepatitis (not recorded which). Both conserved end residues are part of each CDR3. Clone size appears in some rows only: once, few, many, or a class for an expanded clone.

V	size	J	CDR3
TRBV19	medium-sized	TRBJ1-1	CASSMARARNTEAFF
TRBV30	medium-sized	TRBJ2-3	CAVPSGGTSTDTQYF
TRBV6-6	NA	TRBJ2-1	CASSYPDNGVGEQFF
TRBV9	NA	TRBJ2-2	CASSPRLAGGFGELFF
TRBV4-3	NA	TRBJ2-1	CASSQELAGGDEQFF
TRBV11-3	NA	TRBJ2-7	CASSVPGPEGEQYF
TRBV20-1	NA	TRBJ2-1	CSAKLAGASSYNEQFF
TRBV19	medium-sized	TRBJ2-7	CASMTTRTEPRAYEQYF
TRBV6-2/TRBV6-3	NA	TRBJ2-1	CASSDGPGGNEQFF
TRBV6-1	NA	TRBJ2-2	CASSDIAGGATGELFF
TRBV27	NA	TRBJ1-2	CASSRTGANYGYTF
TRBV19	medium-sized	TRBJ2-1	CASSIDRLAGISSYNEQFF
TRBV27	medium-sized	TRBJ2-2	CASSLSSDPVQTGELFF
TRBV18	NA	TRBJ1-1	CASSSRQGRAFF
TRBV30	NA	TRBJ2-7	CAWSVEANYEQYF
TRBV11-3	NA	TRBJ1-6	CASSAGIDNSPLHF
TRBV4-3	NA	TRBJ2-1	CASSQVPGGVNEQFF
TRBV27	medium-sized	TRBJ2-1	CASIGGGPPSYNEQFF
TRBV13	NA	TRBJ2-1	CASSRGQGPFNEQFF
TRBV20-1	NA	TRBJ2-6	CSAPSGANVLTF
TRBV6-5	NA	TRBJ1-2	CASSYSRTGGNYGYTF
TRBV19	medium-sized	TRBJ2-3	CASSLLGISGSTQYF
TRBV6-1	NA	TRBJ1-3	CASSAGQLIGNTIYF
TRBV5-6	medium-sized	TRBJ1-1	CASSWTGGGRTEAFF
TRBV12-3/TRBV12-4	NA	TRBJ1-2	CASSPSDGRPGYTF
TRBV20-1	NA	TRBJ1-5	CSARGGALQPQHF
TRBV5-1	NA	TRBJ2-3	CASSPLGGGTFANTQYF
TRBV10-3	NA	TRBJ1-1	CAISGQGTGTNTEAFF
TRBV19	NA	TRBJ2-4	CASSLGSSGARGTKNIQYF
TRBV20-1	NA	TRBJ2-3	CSARSVGNTDTQYF
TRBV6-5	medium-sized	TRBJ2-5	CASSYYRGEGQETQYF
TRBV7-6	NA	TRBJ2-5	CASVRRGPPGETQYF
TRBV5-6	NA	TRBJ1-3	CASSLAGQAGNTIYF
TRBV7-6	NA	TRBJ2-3	CASSPGGRSTDTQYF
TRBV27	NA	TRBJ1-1	CASSLKGGFHGAFF
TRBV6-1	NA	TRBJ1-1	CASSYSAGGSEAFF
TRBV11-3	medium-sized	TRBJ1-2	CASSFPGYGYTF
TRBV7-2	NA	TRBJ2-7	CASSAPQGERGASPYEQYF
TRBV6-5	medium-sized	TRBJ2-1	CASSVTGGGYNEQFF
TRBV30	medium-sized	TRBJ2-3	CAWSPQDTQYF
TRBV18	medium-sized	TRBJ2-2	CASSVSVTNTGELFF
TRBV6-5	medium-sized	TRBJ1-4	CASSYLRTGVEKLFF
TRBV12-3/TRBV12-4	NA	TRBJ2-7	CASSRASGYYEQYF
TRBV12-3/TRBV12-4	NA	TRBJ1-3	CASTIVGTYSGNTIYF
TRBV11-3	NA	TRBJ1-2	CASSAGGANYGYTF
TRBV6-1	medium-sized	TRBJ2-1	CASSEAAHNEQFF
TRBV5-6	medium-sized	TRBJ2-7	CASSLVLRGDRHHEYF
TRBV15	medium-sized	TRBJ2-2	CATSRDPAGTGNTGELFF
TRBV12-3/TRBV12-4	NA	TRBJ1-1	CASLPGLGTEAFF
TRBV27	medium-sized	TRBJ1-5	CASSSGQGGNQPQHF
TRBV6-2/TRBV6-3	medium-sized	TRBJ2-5	CASTPISLRETQYF
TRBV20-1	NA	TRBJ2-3	CSAQPAGRISTDTQYF
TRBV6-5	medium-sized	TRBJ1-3	CASSYQQGPGNTIYF